This entry describes one TCR beta chain. A far larger clone is one base from this, pointing to a likely read error. The record originates from a study of regulatory T cells in long-lasting Graves disease. Time point reported: newly diagnosed GD, antithyroid drugs for less than 3 months. With RNA extracted from PBMCs as input, the TCR library was made. For TCR beta, libraries came from iRepertoire HTBI primers and Arm-PCR of CDR3 regions. TCRdb re-analysed the multiplex PCR reads in MiXCR, keeping a single row per CDR3 protein. The sample consists of hundreds of thousands of distinct CDR3 sequences, approximately 15% of them appearing once. These same records also appear under a second study, on T cells in Graves' hyperthyroidism and ophthalmopathy.

Specimen: peripheral blood mononuclear cells (PBMCs), collected at new diagnosis, from a patient treated with antithyroid drugs. This sequence was found in a woman aged 25 to 39 with Graves disease.

CDR3 bases: TGTGCCGGCAGTTACTCGAGATCGGGGGAACAGCCCCAGCATTTT. Protein product: CAGSYSRSGEQPQHF. This rearrangement joins TRBV6-6 to TRBJ1-5, with D perhaps TRBD1 (5 bases). There are 15 residues in the CDR3. Per the germline V gene, CDR1 is MNHNY and CDR2 is SVGAGI (reference sequence).